Listed below are T cell receptor beta chains from one sample, sequenced in a study of monozygotic twins with inflammatory bowel disease. TCRdb re-called the 5' RACE reads, yielding one record per CDR3 amino acid sequence without DNA. The table counts about 160,000 distinct CDR3 sequences; approximately 3% lies in the top ten. Material: blood. The source of these receptors is a human donor with ulcerative colitis or Crohn's disease, or a healthy co-twin of an affected twin (not recorded which). The CDR3 runs from the conserved cysteine through the conserved F or W.

v_call	j_call	cdr3_aa
TRBV6-5	TRBJ2-2	CASSYSRGETSTGELFF
TRBV19	TRBJ2-1	CASTGTSGIGEQFF
TRBV6-5	TRBJ1-2	CASSYSSPRSSWYGYTF
TRBV5-1	TRBJ2-5	CASSFYGRPSQETQYF
TRBV5-6	TRBJ2-1	CASSLMTGDEQFF
TRBV20-1	TRBJ2-1	CSAPPRAGGNRRIAYNEQFF
TRBV27	TRBJ2-6	CASSLRGPGANVLTF
TRBV2	TRBJ1-5	CASRRGGSNQPQHF
TRBV12-3/TRBV12-4	TRBJ2-7	CASSPGTGPYEQYF
TRBV19	TRBJ2-7	CASSIAGRTAYEQYF
TRBV19	TRBJ1-2	CASTPRQETNYGYTF
TRBV7-8	TRBJ2-1	CASSLIKSSYNEQFF
TRBV3-1	TRBJ2-7	CASSPGQGRDEQYF
TRBV10-1	TRBJ1-5	CAGPDRGVQPQHF
TRBV7-8	TRBJ2-1	CASSLGVGGSYNEQFF
TRBV7-6	TRBJ2-3	CASSLAGFTDTQYF
TRBV7-9	TRBJ2-7	CASSPDRVGEQYF
TRBV3-1	TRBJ2-2	CASSLRSGNTGELFF
TRBV5-6	TRBJ2-7	CASSIPGQGAGEQYF
TRBV9	TRBJ1-4	CASSVDPRTTGSGEKLFF
TRBV7-3	TRBJ2-2	CASSLIPLAGSNTGELFF
TRBV10-3	TRBJ2-7	CATGTSGNYEQYF
TRBV5-1	TRBJ2-7	CASSDPGALSYEQYF
TRBV20-1	TRBJ1-2	CGGGQGFENYGYTF
TRBV12-3/TRBV12-4	TRBJ2-2	CASSLYHQGTGELFF
TRBV5-1	TRBJ2-7	CASRNRDSAYEQYF
TRBV7-2	TRBJ2-7	CASNLQGYEQYF
TRBV20-1	TRBJ2-1	CSARDFLAGGSSYNEQFF
TRBV5-1	TRBJ2-7	CASREGLTSSYEQYF
TRBV20-1	TRBJ2-5	CSADRTGETQYF
TRBV13	TRBJ2-7	CASSPPGYEQYF
TRBV12-3/TRBV12-4	TRBJ1-5	CASSLSRTGSNQPQHF
TRBV20-1	TRBJ2-7	CSARTGWEQYF
TRBV25-1	TRBJ2-7	CASSEYKWYWGLNYEQYF
TRBV20-1	TRBJ2-3	CSARPPGYTDTQYF
TRBV3-1	TRBJ2-7	CASSQDRQREGRSYEQYF
TRBV24-1	TRBJ2-5	CATSQTGGIETQYF
TRBV20-1	TRBJ2-7	CSAPRTSPYEQYF
TRBV12-3/TRBV12-4	TRBJ2-7	CASSFSAGGVPYEQYF
TRBV7-9	TRBJ1-1	CASRETGGTEAFF
TRBV20-1	TRBJ1-5	CSANLRGLGNQPQHF
TRBV15	TRBJ2-2	CATSRDRGRRTNTGELFF
TRBV11-2	TRBJ2-7	CASSLGESEQYF
TRBV5-1	TRBJ2-2	CASTFSFDPGALGELFF
TRBV20-1	TRBJ2-5	CSAEVRLFQETQYF
TRBV24-1	TRBJ2-7	CATSDHGTYEQYF
TRBV27	TRBJ1-5	CASSHWAGNSNQPQHF
TRBV24-1	TRBJ2-3	CATSDRGQGTDTQYF
TRBV6-1	TRBJ2-7	CASSRLATGDLGEQYF